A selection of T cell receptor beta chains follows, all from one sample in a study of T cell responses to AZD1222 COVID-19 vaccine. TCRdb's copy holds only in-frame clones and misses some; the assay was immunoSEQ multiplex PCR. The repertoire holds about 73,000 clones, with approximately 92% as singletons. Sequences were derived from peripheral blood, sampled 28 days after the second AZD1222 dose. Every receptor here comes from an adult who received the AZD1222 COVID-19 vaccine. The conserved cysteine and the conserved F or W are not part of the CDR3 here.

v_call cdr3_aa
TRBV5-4 ASTPGSNTEAF
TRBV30 ARWTGLNYGYT
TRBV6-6 ASSYPTGEGAEAF
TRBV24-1 ATSDSGTGLTGELF
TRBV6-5 ASSLGQVNQPQH
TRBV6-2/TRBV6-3 ASSYQVPGANVLT
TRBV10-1 ASNVGLAGEGVRGQDTQY
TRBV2 ASSSPTGQT
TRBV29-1 SVVGNEQF
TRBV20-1 SGAGST
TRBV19 ASSVRGRRAF
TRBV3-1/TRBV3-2 ASAGTGMGGYT
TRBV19 ASSLHSYYGYT
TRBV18 ASSPYRAASTDTQY
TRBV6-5 ASSYRGQGRSYGYT
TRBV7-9 ASSLRRQWNTEAF
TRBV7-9 ASSLTPRQGAF
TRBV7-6 ASSLEGGPTGTQY
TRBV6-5 ATRGSYNSPLH
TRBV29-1 SVGLGGGRNTEAF
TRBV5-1 ASSSAAAIYEQY
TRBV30 AWSVRRDTGELF